The 8 T cell receptor beta chains given below trace back to one sample, sequenced in a study of T-cell reconstitution after alpha-beta-depleted transplantation in children (TCRdb year 2016). The protocol used for the library was PCR. TCRdb names Illumina HiSeq 2500 as the instrument used. TCR libraries were prepared with molecular barcoding, using unique molecular identifiers to normalize TCRbeta repertoire quantification. TCRdb trimmed the raw reads at Q25, called clones with MiXCR and kept productive beta chains. Every entry covers one CDR3 protein and lists the most common genes and DNA from its rows. This sample comprises some 300,000 distinct CDR3 sequences, approximately 10% of them detected only once. Together, the top ten hold approximately 2.3% of the sample. This sample comprised PBMCs from the stem cell graft donor, obtained from the stem cell graft. The origin of the receptors is a human donor who donated a stem cell graft to a child with acute lymphoblastic leukemia.

This clonotype was seen at least ten times. The chain employs TRBV7-3 and TRBJ2-5; D ambiguous. Trimming left V 5 bases short and J 5 bases short, with 15 bases between. Germline CDR1 and CDR2: SGHTA and FQGTGA. The CDR3 length is 14 residues. CDR3 in DNA: TGTGCCAGCAGCCCCTCCGCCATTCACGAGACCCAGTACTTC. This encodes CASSPSAIHETQYF.

There are a few counts of this clonotype. The CDR3 DNA follows: TGTGCCAGCAGCCCTTTAGCGGACCTGAACACCGGGGAGCTGTTTTTT. Translation: CASSPLADLNTGELFF. This chain uses TRBV3-1 with TRBJ2-2, with D maybe TRBD2 (6 bases). Germline V lookup: CDR1 LGHDT, CDR2 YNNKEL (reference sequence). Trimming took 4 bases from V and 1 from J, leaving 13 bases between them. The CDR3 is 16 amino acids.

This chain uses TRBV4-2 with TRBJ1-5; D remains ambiguous. The CDR3 is made up of 13 amino acids. The germline V gene encodes CDR1 LGHNA and CDR2 YNFKEQ. The V end was cut by 1 base, the J end by 5 bases, with 6 bases between. The CDR3 here is CASSQGVHQPQHF. For the CDR3, the DNA is TGTGCCAGCAGCCAAGGTGTCCATCAGCCCCAGCATTTT.

This clonotype was detected ten times or more. The V call is TRBV12-3 or TRBV12-4, the J call TRBJ2-1; the D is unclear. The CDR3 is 13 residues long. V lost 3 bases to trimming and J lost 7 bases, with 10 bases between them. CDR3 sequence: CASSLNRWNEQFF. Written as DNA, the CDR3 is TGTGCCAGCAGTTTGAACCGATGGAATGAGCAGTTCTTC.

In this sample, this clonotype turned up many times. The chain uses TRBV3-1 and TRBJ2-3, with 12 bases that match TRBD2. The CDR3 runs 16 residues. The trim removed 1 base at V and 7 bases at J, leaving 6 bases unmatched. CDR1 is LGHDT and CDR2 is YNNKEL in the germline V gene (reference sequence). The DNA of the CDR3 is TGTGCCAGCAGCCAAGGGAGACTAGCGGGAGTTCATACGCAGTATTTT. Amino acids: CASSQGRLAGVHTQYF.

This clonotype was counted ten times or more. The chain carries TRBV7-2 and TRBJ1-1; TRBD1 matches 9 bases. Unmatched junction bases numbered 3, after V lost 5 bases and J lost 2 bases. This CDR3 spans 14 amino acids. The germline V gene has CDR1 SGHTA and CDR2 FQGNSA. The CDR3 reads CASSPTGGNTEAFF. In DNA, the CDR3 is TGTGCCAGCAGCCCGACAGGGGGTAACACTGAAGCTTTCTTT.

This clonotype was found a few times. This chain connects TRBV20-1 to TRBJ2-5; no clear D gene. The V gene's germline CDR1 is DFQATT and CDR2 SNEGSKA (reference sequence). This CDR3 has 12 residues. V lost 4 bases and J 2 bases, leaving 8 bases between the germline ends. As DNA, the CDR3 is TGCAGTGCTATTAAAAATCAAGAGACCCAGTACTTC. Residues: CSAIKNQETQYF.

This clonotype was recorded at least ten times. The J gene is TRBJ2-7, the V gene TRBV4-1; no reliable D call. CDR1 is MGHRA and CDR2 is YSYEKL in the germline V gene. The CDR3 runs 13 residues. The germline V and J ends were trimmed by 1 base and 6 bases, with 10 bases remaining between them. The chain's CDR3 is CASSQGRASEQYF. Written as DNA, the CDR3 is TGCGCCAGCAGCCAAGGACGGGCCTCCGAGCAGTACTTC.